These T cell receptor beta chains were read from a single sample in a study of blood T cell repertoires in COVID-19. Some clones are missing from TCRdb's copy, which holds only in-frame ones; the method was immunoSEQ multiplex PCR. The table records some 140,000 clones, approximately 80% of them present only once. Sequencing input: peripheral blood. These receptors were taken from a man aged 55-75 years who had recovered from COVID-19. The CDR3 runs from the conserved cysteine through the conserved F or W. D genes are given only for firm matches. Some rows mark clone size as missing; the rest say once, few, many or name a class of expanded clone.

J gene | D gene | clone size | V gene | CDR3 DNA | CDR3 protein
TRBJ2-2 | TRBD1 | NA | TRBV9 | TGTGCCAGCAGCCTAGGACAGGGGGTGGTCGGGGAGCTGTTTTTT | CASSLGQGVVGELFF
TRBJ2-7 | NA | NA | TRBV12-3/TRBV12-4 | TGTGCCAGCAGTGGGACATTTACCTACGAGCAGTACTTC | CASSGTFTYEQYF
TRBJ1-5 | NA | NA | TRBV19 | TGTGCCAGTAGTGAGATGATCAATCAGCCCCAGCATTTT | CASSEMINQPQHF
TRBJ2-7 | TRBD1 | NA | TRBV18 | TGTGCCAGCTCCCGGGACAGCCAAAGCTCCTACGAGCAGTACTTC | CASSRDSQSSYEQYF
TRBJ1-1 | NA | NA | TRBV6-1 | TGTGCCAGCAGTGTACAACCACAGGGTCCGAACACTGAAGCTTTCTTT | CASSVQPQGPNTEAFF
TRBJ1-1 | NA | NA | TRBV19 | TGTGCCAGTAGTCACAGGGTTGAGAACACTGAAGCTTTCTTT | CASSHRVENTEAFF
TRBJ1-5 | NA | NA | TRBV6-5 | TGTGCCAGCACCGAGGGTCAGCCCCAGCATTTT | CASTEGQPQHF
TRBJ1-6 | NA | NA | TRBV28 | TGTGCCAGCAGTTCCCCGAAAGGGGCCCTCCACTTT | CASSSPKGALHF
TRBJ2-7 | NA | NA | TRBV19 | TGTGCCAGTAGTATCCATACGAGCTCCTACGAGCAGTACTTC | CASSIHTSSYEQYF
TRBJ2-1 | TRBD1 | NA | TRBV7-3 | TGTGCCAGCAGCCCCCGGGACAGGTACAATGAGCAGTTCTTC | CASSPRDRYNEQFF
TRBJ1-1 | TRBD1 | few | TRBV3-1/TRBV3-2 | TGTGCCAGCAGCCAAGCCTTGGGACAGGGAAAAACTGAAGCTTTCTTT | CASSQALGQGKTEAFF
TRBJ2-7 | NA | NA | TRBV5-4 | TGTGCCAGCAGCTCCCTCGGACAGACCTACGAGCAGTACTTC | CASSSLGQTYEQYF
TRBJ1-5 | NA | NA | TRBV19 | TGTGCCAGCATGGGCATAGGGCCCCAGCATTTT | CASMGIGPQHF
TRBJ2-3 | TRBD1 | NA | TRBV28 | TGTGCCAGCGCCACCCAACAGGGGGCCGCAGATACGCAGTATTTT | CASATQQGAADTQYF
TRBJ1-2 | NA | many | TRBV27 | TGTGCCAGCAGTCTTACAGGGCTTACTAACTATGGCTACACCTTC | CASSLTGLTNYGYTF
TRBJ1-5 | NA | NA | TRBV4-3 | TGCGCCAGCAGCCAAGATCTTGGGGCGGCTCAGCCCCAGCATTTT | CASSQDLGAAQPQHF
TRBJ1-1 | NA | NA | TRBV19 | TGTGCCACGCGAGCGGCTACGTTGGGGGGGAACACTGAAGCTTTCTTT | CATRAATLGGNTEAFF
TRBJ1-1 | TRBD1 | few | TRBV28 | TGTGCCAGCAGTTTGCTAAGGACAGGGACGAACACTGAAGCTTTCTTT | CASSLLRTGTNTEAFF
TRBJ1-1 | TRBD1 | NA | TRBV28 | TGTGCCGGGGGGATGAACCCAGGGGGGACTTTCTTT | CAGGMNPGGTFF
TRBJ2-7 | NA | once | TRBV12-3/TRBV12-4 | TGTGCCAGCACGAGGGCCGCATCCTACGAGCAGTACTTC | CASTRAASYEQYF
TRBJ1-1 | TRBD1 | NA | TRBV6-1 | TGTGCCAGCAGTGAGCCGCGGACAGGAGGCACTGAAGCTTTCTTT | CASSEPRTGGTEAFF
TRBJ1-1 | TRBD1 | NA | TRBV11-3 | TGTGCCAGCAGCCGCCGGGACAGGGGGGAAGCTTTCTTT | CASSRRDRGEAFF
TRBJ2-7 | TRBD2 | NA | TRBV10-3 | TGTGCCATCAGTGAGTCTGACGGGGGGATCTACGAGCAGTACTTC | CAISESDGGIYEQYF
TRBJ1-3 | NA | NA | TRBV12-3/TRBV12-4 | TGCAGCTTCGGTGGGCCTGGAAACACCATATATTTT | CSFGGPGNTIYF
TRBJ2-1 | TRBD2 | few | TRBV6-4 | TGTGCCAGCGCACCTAGCGGGGTTTACAATGAGCAGTTCTTC | CASAPSGVYNEQFF
TRBJ2-5 | TRBD2 | once | TRBV6-6 | TGTGCCAGCAGTTATGATCGTCGATTAGCGGGAGAGGTCCAGTACTTC | CASSYDRRLAGEVQYF
TRBJ1-2 | TRBD1 | NA | TRBV28 | TGTGCCAGCAGTGACAGGGACTATGGCTACACCTTC | CASSDRDYGYTF
TRBJ2-5 | NA | once | TRBV5-8 | TGTGCCAGCAGCACACTGGGGCTTCAAGAGACCCAGTACTTC | CASSTLGLQETQYF
TRBJ2-7 | TRBD2 | NA | TRBV25-1 | TGTGCCAGCAGGAATAGCGGGAGCTCCTACGAGCAGTACTTC | CASRNSGSSYEQYF
TRBJ2-6 | TRBD1 | NA | TRBV2 | TGTGCCAACCGGGACAGGGGTCGTGGGGCCAACGTCCTGACTTTC | CANRDRGRGANVLTF
TRBJ1-4 | NA | NA | TRBV19 | TGTGCCAGTACCATTTCAACTAATGAAAAACTGTTTTTT | CASTISTNEKLFF
TRBJ1-5 | TRBD1 | NA | TRBV5-1 | TGCGCCAGCAGCACCGGGACAGGGGGCACTCAGCCCCAGCATTTT | CASSTGTGGTQPQHF